The 15 T cell receptor beta chains reported below all come from one sample, sequenced in a study of blood T cell repertoires in COVID-19. The assay was immunoSEQ multiplex PCR, and TCRdb's table has in-frame clones only and misses some. The sample lists some 220,000 clones, roughly 89% occurring once. Sequenced: PBMCs or T cells enriched from blood (not recorded which). The receptors come from a woman between 40 and 50 years old with acute COVID-19.

This chain joins TRBV21-1 and TRBJ1-2; the table assigns TRBD1, which was not confirmed against the DNA. TRBV21-1 is deemed a pseudogene. The CDR3 totals 14 residues. CDR3 sequence: CASSSHRGNYGYTF. CDR3 DNA: TGTGCCAGCAGCAGCCACAGGGGAAACTATGGCTACACCTTC.

In the case of this clone: The same CDR3 is also encoded by other DNA sequences in this sample. V gene TRBV7-9 combines with J gene TRBJ1-1; D is undetermined. The CDR3 spans 12 residues. Per germline, CDR1 SEHNR and CDR2 FQNEAQ (reference sequence). V lost 4 bases and J lost 5, with 8 bases in between. CDR3 in amino acids: CASSSRLTEAFF. The CDR3 bases are TGTGCCAGCAGCTCCAGACTAACTGAAGCTTTCTTT.

This clone was counted a single time. The chain uses TRBV6-5 and TRBJ2-1, with 7 bases aligning to TRBD1. This CDR3 has 13 residues. Germline values: CDR1 MNHEY, CDR2 SVGAGI. V trimming: 7 bases; J trimming: 4 bases; junction bases outside the gene matches: 4. CDR3 DNA sequence: TGTGCCAGCACAAGGGGGCTGTACAATGAGCAGTTCTTC. This translates into CASTRGLYNEQFF.

This sequence joins TRBV9 and TRBJ2-2, with D possibly TRBD2 on 5 matching bases. Germline lookup yields CDR1 SGDLS and CDR2 YYNGEE. Trimming shortened V by 0 bases and J by 4 bases, and 10 bases separated the two germline ends. This CDR3 is built from 15 residues. In DNA form, the CDR3 reads TGTGCCAGCAGCGTAGGGAGCGCGGGCACCGGGGAGCTGTTTTTT. This translates into CASSVGSAGTGELFF. Looking up the rest from reference TRBV9 and TRBJ2-2 gives the full variable domain: DSGVTQTPKHLITATGQRVTLRCSPRSGDLSVYWYQQSLDQGLQFLIQYYNGEERAKGNILERFSAQQFPDLHSELNLSSLELGDSALYFCASSVGSAGTGELFFGEGSRLTVL.

The chain recombines TRBV12-3 or TRBV12-4 with TRBJ1-1; D gene ambiguous. The CDR3 contains 13 residues. The V end lost 5 bases, the J end lost 4 bases, and 11 bases lay between the germline ends. This CDR3 is CASSDVGSTEAFF. The CDR3 bases are TGTGCCAGCAGTGATGTGGGGAGCACTGAAGCTTTCTTT.

CDR3 loop: CASTLGQGGNQPQHF. CDR3 DNA: TGTGCCAGTACCCTAGGACAGGGCGGCAATCAGCCCCAGCATTTT. The chain joins TRBV19 to TRBJ1-5; 8 bases fit TRBD1. The CDR3 is 15 amino acids. Trimming took 7 bases from V and 2 from J; bases not matched to a gene: 7. CDR1 LNHDA and CDR2 SQIVND come from the germline V gene (reference sequence).

The chain is built from TRBV5-5 and TRBJ2-1; D call uncertain. The CDR3 has 13 amino acids. Germline V lookup: CDR1 SGHKS, CDR2 YYEKEE (reference sequence). The V and J ends lost 3 bases and 0 bases respectively, with 4 bases between them. The CDR3 DNA follows: TGTGCCAGCAGCTCGAGCTCCTACAATGAGCAGTTCTTC. It encodes CASSSSSYNEQFF.

The J gene is TRBJ1-2, the V gene TRBV30; 7 bases match TRBD1. Germline V gives CDR1 GTSNPN, CDR2 SVGIG (reference sequence). The V segment lost 8 bases and the J segment 3 bases; nucleotides outside the gene matches: 21. This CDR3 region has 17 residues. CDR3 amino acids: CAVNTGTDDSVYYGYTF. In DNA form, the CDR3 reads TGTGCCGTGAATACCGGGACAGACGACTCCGTATACTATGGCTACACCTTC.

CDR3 amino acids: CASSRGTGNAEHTQYF. The CDR3 DNA follows: TGTGCCAGCAGTAGAGGGACAGGGAATGCGGAGCATACGCAGTATTTT. The rearrangement links TRBV27 to TRBJ2-3, with 9 nucleotides matching TRBD1. Looked up from germline, CDR1 is MNHEY and CDR2 is SMNVEV (reference sequence). The CDR3 length is 16 residues. The trim removed 5 bases at V and 7 bases at J, leaving 13 bases unmatched.

The gene calls are TRBV19 and TRBJ1-5, with no clear D. There are 15 residues in the CDR3. V was trimmed by 3 bases and J by 5 bases, leaving 14 bases between them. Germline V lookup: CDR1 LNHDA, CDR2 SQIVND (reference sequence). The CDR3 region has the DNA TGTGCCAGTAGTATTTCTCGTTTCGGGGATCAGCCCCAGCATTTT. It translates to CASSISRFGDQPQHF.

The chain combines TRBV20-1 with TRBJ2-3; no reliable D call. The germline V gene has CDR1 DFQATT and CDR2 SNEGSKA (reference sequence). Trimming took 1 base from V and 5 from J, leaving 4 bases between them. The CDR3 spans 11 residues. The CDR3 spells CSARGEDTQYF. CDR3 coding DNA: TGCAGTGCTAGAGGAGAAGATACGCAGTATTTT.

This sequence joins TRBV19 and TRBJ1-1; the match to TRBD1 covers 8 bases. The length of the CDR3 is 13 residues. Looked up from germline, CDR1 is LNHDA and CDR2 is SQIVND (reference sequence). Trimming cost V 6 bases and J 5 bases; bases outside gene matches: 5. CDR3 region: CASRETGDTEAFF. The CDR3, as DNA: TGTGCCAGTAGAGAGACAGGGGATACTGAAGCTTTCTTT. Full variable domain (missing parts from reference TRBV19 and TRBJ1-1): DGGITQSPKYLFRKEGQNVTLSCEQNLNHDAMYWYRQDPGQGLRLIYYSQIVNDFQKGDIAEGYSVSREKKESFPLTVTSAQKNPTAFYLCASRETGDTEAFFGQGTRLTVV.

The chain has TRBV6-5 and TRBJ2-1; perhaps TRBD2 as D (5 bases). The CDR3 is made up of 15 amino acids. Trimming pared 0 bases from V and 3 bases from J, leaving 9 bases between. Germline assignment: CDR1 MNHEY and CDR2 SVGAGI. CDR3 sequence: CASSYSSGNYNEQFF. The CDR3 nucleotides are TGTGCCAGCAGTTACTCGTCGGGAAACTACAATGAGCAGTTCTTC.

The count of this clone is one. This chain uses TRBV7-9 with TRBJ1-6, with 9 bases lining up with TRBD1. In germline, CDR1 is SEHNR, CDR2 FQNEAQ (reference sequence). With 5 bases clipped from V and 9 bases from J, the junction kept 8 bases outside the gene matches. This CDR3 is 15 amino acids long. This chain's CDR3 is CASSLHGTGSSPLHF. The CDR3 bases are TGTGCCAGCAGCCTTCACGGGACAGGGTCTTCACCCCTCCACTTT.

J is TRBJ2-2 and V is TRBV24-1, with D perhaps TRBD1 (5 bases). Germline V gives CDR1 KGHDR, CDR2 SFDVKD. The germline V and J ends were trimmed by 4 bases and 0 bases, with 8 bases remaining between them. CDR3 length equals 15 residues. The CDR3 coding sequence is TGTGCCACCAGTGACAGGACAACGAACACCGGGGAGCTGTTTTTT. This sequence encodes CATSDRTTNTGELFF.